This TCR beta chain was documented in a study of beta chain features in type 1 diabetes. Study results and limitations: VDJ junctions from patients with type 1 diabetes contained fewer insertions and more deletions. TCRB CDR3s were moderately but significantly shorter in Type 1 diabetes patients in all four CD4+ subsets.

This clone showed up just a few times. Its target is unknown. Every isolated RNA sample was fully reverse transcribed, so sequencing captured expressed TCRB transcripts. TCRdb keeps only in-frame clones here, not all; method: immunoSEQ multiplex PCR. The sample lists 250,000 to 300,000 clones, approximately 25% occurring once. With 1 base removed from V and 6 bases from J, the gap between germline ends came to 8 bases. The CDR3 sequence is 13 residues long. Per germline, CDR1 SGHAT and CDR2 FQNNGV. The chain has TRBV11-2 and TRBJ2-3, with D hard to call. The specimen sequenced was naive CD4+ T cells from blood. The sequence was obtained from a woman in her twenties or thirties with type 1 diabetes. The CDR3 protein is CASSLVGHDTQYF. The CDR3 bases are TGTGCCAGCAGCTTAGTCGGTCACGATACGCAGTATTTT.